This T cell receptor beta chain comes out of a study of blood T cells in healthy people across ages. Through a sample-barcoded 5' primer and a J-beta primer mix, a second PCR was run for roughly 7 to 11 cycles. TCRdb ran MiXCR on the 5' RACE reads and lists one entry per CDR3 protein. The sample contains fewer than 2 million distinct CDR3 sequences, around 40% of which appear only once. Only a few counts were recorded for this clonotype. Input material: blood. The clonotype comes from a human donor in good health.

The CDR3 DNA reads as TGTGCCAGCAGGTCAGGGGTTTGGGGTAACCCAGATACGCAGTATTTT. Its protein is CASRSGVWGNPDTQYF. V gene TRBV5-5 combines with J gene TRBJ2-3; the D gene is possibly TRBD1 (6 bases). Trimming removed 5 bases from V and 4 bases from J, with 20 bases in between. Per the germline V gene, CDR1 is SGHKS and CDR2 is YYEKEE (reference sequence). The CDR3 extends over 16 amino acids.